These 19 T cell receptor beta chains were all obtained from the same sample, sequenced in a study of CD8+ T cells in alopecia areata. As the sequencing template, cDNA was produced by extracting RNA and reverse transcribing it. The protocol was immunoSEQ multiplex PCR, while the TCRdb copy is restricted to in-frame clones and leaves out a portion. The sample lists 140,000 or so clones, less than 65% occurring once. Sequencing was done on a sample of CD8+ T cells sorted from blood. These receptors all come from a human donor in good health.

The rearrangement links TRBV14 to TRBJ1-5, with 9 bases lining up with TRBD1. The CDR3 is 14 residues long. CDR1 is SGHDN, CDR2 FVKESK, per germline. Trimming cost V 4 bases and J 7 bases; bases outside gene matches: 5. Written as DNA, the CDR3 is TGTGCCAGCAGCCGAAAGGACAGGGGCCAGCCCCAGCATTTT. Amino acids: CASSRKDRGQPQHF.

This clone was observed a few times. The chain has TRBV29-1 and TRBJ1-3; 7 positions agree with TRBD1. The ends lost 7 bases at V and 0 bases at J; junction bases unmatched: 9. The CDR3 consists of 15 residues. Looked up from germline, CDR1 is SQVTM and CDR2 is ANQGSEA. CDR3 residues: CSAWTGTYSGNTIYF. CDR3 nucleotide sequence: TGCAGCGCCTGGACAGGAACGTACTCTGGAAACACCATATATTTT.

The rearrangement uses TRBV23-1 and TRBJ2-1; D unclear. TRBV23-1 is flagged as an ORF with uncertain function. Trimming removed 2 bases at V and 0 bases at J, with 11 bases between. This CDR3 contains 16 residues. The CDR3 spells CASSQQARSSYNEQFF. CDR3 coding DNA: TGCGCCAGCAGTCAACAAGCGAGGAGCTCCTACAATGAGCAGTTCTTC.

The chain carries TRBV29-1 and TRBJ2-1, with TRBD2 identical over 8 bases. Germline V CDR1 and CDR2: SQVTM, ANQGSEA. The CDR3 spans 17 residues. The V segment lost 0 bases and the J segment 3 bases; nucleotides outside the gene matches: 10. CDR3 nucleotides: TGCAGCGTTGAAGATCATGGAATCCTAGCGGGCTACAATGAGCAGTTCTTC. Residues: CSVEDHGILAGYNEQFF.

The chain couples TRBV9 to TRBJ2-4; possibly TRBD1 for D (5 bases). Per germline, CDR1 SGDLS and CDR2 YYNGEE. The V end was cut by 6 bases, the J end by 0 bases, with 13 bases between. This CDR3 spans 15 amino acids. As DNA, the CDR3 is TGTGCCAGCACCAAAGGGGATGGAGCCAAAAACATTCAGTACTTC. It yields the protein CASTKGDGAKNIQYF.

The table lists this clone with a few counts. This sequence joins TRBV7-9 and TRBJ2-7, with D possibly matching TRBD1 (5 bases). CDR1 and CDR2 from the germline V gene are SEHNR and FQNEAQ (reference sequence). V was pared by 3 bases and J by 4 bases, with 13 bases between. The CDR3 sequence is 14 residues long. CDR3 loop: CASSFQTEAYEQYF. The CDR3, as DNA: TGTGCCAGCAGCTTCCAGACAGAGGCATACGAGCAGTACTTC.

The CDR3 region is CASSPMPGFDEQFF. In DNA, the CDR3 is TGTGCCAGCAGCCCAATGCCGGGATTCGATGAGCAGTTCTTC. The chain recombines TRBV13 with TRBJ2-1; possible D gene TRBD2, 5 bases. Trimming removed 5 bases at V and 8 bases at J, with 16 bases between. CDR1 and CDR2 from the germline V gene are PRHDT and FYEKMQ (reference sequence). The CDR3 loop spans 14 amino acids.

This clone turned up a few times. The V and J genes are TRBV29-1 and TRBJ2-1; D perhaps matches TRBD2 (5 bases). Deletions cut 1 base from V and 7 bases from J, with 8 bases between. This CDR3 contains 12 residues. Germline V gene lookup returns CDR1 SQVTM and CDR2 ANQGSEA. The CDR3 is CSVEVRGNEQFF. In nucleotides, the CDR3 is TGCAGCGTTGAAGTTCGGGGTAATGAGCAGTTCTTC.

V and J are TRBV13 and TRBJ2-1, with 7 positions matching TRBD2. Trimming at V came to 6 bases and at J to 3 bases, leaving 2 bases not matched to a gene. The germline CDR1 and CDR2 sequences are PRHDT and FYEKMQ (reference sequence). The CDR3 covers 13 residues. This chain's CDR3 is CASRERGYNEQFF. The CDR3 bases are TGTGCCAGCAGGGAGCGGGGCTACAATGAGCAGTTCTTC.

V is TRBV15 and J is TRBJ2-1; 13 bases are a match to TRBD2. This CDR3 spans 15 amino acids. Germline CDR1 is LNHNV and CDR2 is YYDKDF (reference sequence). The ends lost 5 bases at V and 6 bases at J; junction bases unmatched: 4. CDR3 nucleotide sequence: TGTGCCACCAGCGGCACTAGCGGGAGGGCCAATGAGCAGTTCTTC. Translated, it gives CATSGTSGRANEQFF.

The V call is TRBV4-1, the J call TRBJ1-1; 7 bases are shared with TRBD1. The CDR3 sequence is 15 residues long. The germline CDR1 and CDR2 sequences are MGHRA and YSYEKL. V shed 2 bases and J 3 bases; nucleotides not matched to a gene: 6. CDR3 bases: TGCGCCAGCAGCCAACTGACAGGGATAGACACTGAAGCTTTCTTT. It translates to CASSQLTGIDTEAFF.

About this clone itself: Other DNA variants within this sample encode the same CDR3. The V and J genes are TRBV27 and TRBJ2-7, with 7 positions matching TRBD2. Per germline, CDR1 MNHEY and CDR2 SMNVEV (reference sequence). The CDR3 length is 15 residues. V shed 3 bases, J shed 0 bases, and the junction held 5 bases outside the gene matches. CDR3 in amino acids: CASSFLADLSYEQYF. The CDR3 nucleotides are TGTGCCAGCAGTTTCCTAGCGGACCTCTCCTACGAGCAGTACTTC.

The rearrangement links TRBV7-6 to TRBJ1-1; TRBD1 is a possible D gene (6 bases). CDR1 and CDR2 from the germline V gene are SGHVS and FNYEAQ. V shed 4 bases and J shed 1 base, with 10 bases lying between them. There are 14 residues in the CDR3. The CDR3 sequence: CASSWGGSNTEAFF. The CDR3 nucleotides read TGTGCCAGCAGCTGGGGGGGCTCGAACACTGAAGCTTTCTTT.

This clone was recorded a few times. The rearrangement links TRBV6-5 to TRBJ2-1; D gene ambiguous. CDR1 and CDR2 from the germline V gene are MNHEY and SVGAGI. The CDR3 consists of 15 residues. V gave up 5 bases and J gave up 4 bases, with 15 bases separating them. The CDR3 region has the DNA TGTGCCAGCAGTCCGGTGGAACTACAATACAATGAGCAGTTCTTC. This gives the protein CASSPVELQYNEQFF.

This clone was observed a handful of times. CDR3 nucleotide sequence: TGTGCCAGCAGCGACAGGGTTTATGGCTACACCTTC. It translates to CASSDRVYGYTF. V gene TRBV9 combines with J gene TRBJ1-2; possibly TRBD1 for D (6 bases). V was clipped by 3 bases and J by 5 bases, with 8 bases between them. Germline V lookup: CDR1 SGDLS, CDR2 YYNGEE. The CDR3 covers 12 residues. The full variable domain, its missing parts supplied by reference TRBV9 and TRBJ1-2, is DSGVTQTPKHLITATGQRVTLRCSPRSGDLSVYWYQQSLDQGLQFLIQYYNGEERAKGNILERFSAQQFPDLHSELNLSSLELGDSALYFCASSDRVYGYTFGSGTRLTVV.

This sequence joins TRBV25-1 and TRBJ2-3; tentative D call: TRBD1 (5 bases). Germline CDR1 MGHDK, CDR2 SYGVNS. The CDR3 extends over 11 amino acids. Between the trimmed V and J ends, which lost 8 bases and 6 bases, there was a span of 9 bases. For the CDR3, the DNA is TGTGCCAGCGGGTCAGGGGATACGCAGTATTTT. Its protein product is CASGSGDTQYF.

This clone showed up just a few times. The V and J genes are TRBV29-1 and TRBJ2-1, with 8 bases aligning to TRBD1. Trimming at V came to 1 base and at J to 1 base, leaving 6 bases not matched to a gene. The CDR3 has 16 amino acids. CDR1 and CDR2 from the germline V gene are SQVTM and ANQGSEA. The CDR3 spells CSVEGTGLRSYNEQFF. CDR3 sequence (DNA): TGCAGCGTTGAAGGGACAGGGCTGAGGTCCTACAATGAGCAGTTCTTC.

The chain carries TRBV10-3 and TRBJ2-1; 7 bases fit TRBD1. The germline V gene encodes CDR1 ENHRY and CDR2 SYGVKD. Losses at the gene ends were 7 bases for V and 7 bases for J; bases not matched to a gene: 7. CDR3 size: 13 residues. CDR3 region: CAIKQGIGNEQFF. The CDR3 DNA reads as TGTGCCATCAAACAGGGGATAGGGAATGAGCAGTTCTTC.

The rearrangement uses TRBV7-9 and TRBJ2-1; TRBD2 is a possible D gene (6 bases). The germline V gene encodes CDR1 SEHNR and CDR2 FQNEAQ (reference sequence). The CDR3 consists of 13 residues. The germline V and J ends were trimmed by 7 bases and 8 bases, with 15 bases remaining between them. DNA of the CDR3: TGTGCCAGCACCCACGGGGGAGAGGATGAGCAGTTCTTC. Encoded protein: CASTHGGEDEQFF. Variable domain in full (rest from reference TRBV7-9 and TRBJ2-1): DTGVSQNPRHKITKRGQNVTFRCDPISEHNRLYWYRQTLGQGPEFLTYFQNEAQLEKSRLLSDRFSAERPKGSFSTLEIQRTEQGDSAMYLCASTHGGEDEQFFGPGTRLTVL.